This note documents a single TCR beta chain sequence. Its antigen remains unknown. The same CDR3 arises from other DNA sequences in this sample as well. 13 Jbeta primers and 60 Vbeta primers were used for the PCR. TCRdb keeps only in-frame clones here, not all; method: immunoSEQ multiplex PCR. The listing contains 200,000 to 250,000 clones. This sample was taken from a study of cytomegalovirus exposure and HLA in healthy donors. Study results and caveats: Later on, analysis showed that most CMV-associated TCR beta chains appeared to be HLA-restricted. Rare sequences made up most TCRs, while some public TCRs were found in many donors.

This TCR was recovered from a woman under 40 in good health and CMV-seropositive. The sequenced sample consisted of PBMCs.

CDR3 in DNA: TGTGCTAGCCGGGACTGGAACACCGGGGAGCTGTTTTTT. This translates into CASRDWNTGELFF. The gene calls are TRBV19 and TRBJ2-2; D possibly corresponds to TRBD2 (6 bases). Germline CDR1 reads LNHDA; CDR2 reads SQIVND (reference sequence). CDR3 length equals 13 residues.